These T cell receptor beta chains were read from a single sample in a study of OX40 agonist ivuxolimab in advanced cancers. Some clones are missing from TCRdb's copy, which holds only in-frame ones; the method was immunoSEQ multiplex PCR. The sample gives roughly 63,000 clones, 80% to 90% of which show up once; 10% to 11% is in the top ten. Sequencing used CD4+ or CD8+ T cells sorted from blood, obtained in a trial of the OX40 agonist ivuxolimab. The receptors were gathered from an adult with an advanced solid tumor such as melanoma, head and neck, liver or kidney cancer. CDR3s include the opening cysteine and the closing phenylalanine or tryptophan. The D gene is left open where the match is weak. Size is stated for part of the rows, as once, few or many counts, or as a class when the clone is expanded.

>.|.|TRBV4-1|TRBJ1-1
TGCGCCAGCAGCCGCAGTGGGCAGGTCATGAACACTGAAGCTTTCTTT
CASSRSGQVMNTEAFF
>.|.|TRBV5-6|TRBJ1-6
TGTGCCAGCAGCTTGGGTCAGGGGAATTCACCCCTCCACTTT
CASSLGQGNSPLHF
>.|.|TRBV13|TRBJ2-3
TGTGCCAGCAAACACAGAAACACAGATACGCAGTATTTT
CASKHRNTDTQYF
>.|.|TRBV9|TRBJ2-7
TGTGCCAGCAGCGTAGGCGGGTTCGGGGACTACGAGCAGTACTTC
CASSVGGFGDYEQYF
>.|TRBD1|TRBV5-1|TRBJ1-2
TGCGCCAGCAGCCCCCGACAGGGTATCGACTATGGCTACACCTTC
CASSPRQGIDYGYTF
>.|.|TRBV5-1|TRBJ2-5
TGCGCCAGCAGCTTAGCCCCCCACAGGGATCAAGAGACCCAGTACTTC
CASSLAPHRDQETQYF
>.|.|TRBV5-1|TRBJ2-5
TGCGCCAGCAGCTACCCAACAGGGAATCAGGAGCAGTACTTC
CASSYPTGNQEQYF
>.|TRBD2|TRBV7-3|TRBJ2-3
TGTGCCAGCAGCCCCGGGACTAGCGGGAGCACAGATACGCAGTATTTT
CASSPGTSGSTDTQYF
>once|TRBD1|TRBV5-1|TRBJ2-1
TGCGCCAGCAGCTTGGGACAGGGCCATACTTACAATGAGCAGTTCTTC
CASSLGQGHTYNEQFF
>.|TRBD1|TRBV28|TRBJ2-3
TGTGCCAGCAGTTTCTCGACAGGGGAGAGCACAGATACGCAGTATTTT
CASSFSTGESTDTQYF
>.|.|TRBV29-1|TRBJ2-3
TGCAGCGTTGTTGGACACGATACGCAGTATTTT
CSVVGHDTQYF
>.|TRBD2|TRBV5-1|TRBJ2-1
TGCGCCAGCAGCTTACTAGCGGAACCACGACCCAATGAGCAGTTCTTC
CASSLLAEPRPNEQFF
>.|TRBD2|TRBV4-1|TRBJ2-1
TGCGCCAGCAGCCAAGAGAATCCGGGACTAGCGGGAGTTATTACCTACAATGAGCAGTTCTTC
CASSQENPGLAGVITYNEQFF
>.|TRBD2|TRBV7-2|TRBJ2-7
TGTGCCAGCAGCTTACACCTACTAGCGGGTTACTACGAGCAGTACTTC
CASSLHLLAGYYEQYF
>.|.|TRBV7-2|TRBJ1-2
TGTGCCAGCAGCTTAGAGGTCTTAACGGGCAGGACCTATGGCTACACCTTC
CASSLEVLTGRTYGYTF
>.|TRBD2|TRBV5-1|TRBJ2-1
TGCGCCAGCAGCTTGGGACTAGCGGGAGTCCTAAATACTGAGCAGTTCTTC
CASSLGLAGVLNTEQFF
>.|.|TRBV6-5|TRBJ1-3
TGTGCCAGCACCGACCGACTATTTGGGGGAAACACCATATATTTT
CASTDRLFGGNTIYF
>.|TRBD1|TRBV19|TRBJ1-5
TGTGCCAGTAGTATAGATGGGACAGGGGGGAATCAGCCCCAGCATTTT
CASSIDGTGGNQPQHF
>.|.|TRBV28|TRBJ1-2
TGTGCCAGCAGTCCCGCTACGGGACGGTACTATGGCTACACCTTC
CASSPATGRYYGYTF
>once|.|TRBV27|TRBJ1-1
TGTGCCAGCAGTTTCAGCGAGGGGGGGCTGGGAGCTTTCTTT
CASSFSEGGLGAFF
>.|.|TRBV5-5|TRBJ1-5
TGTGCCAGCAGCTTGCCAGGGGTCAATCAGCCCCAGCATTTT
CASSLPGVNQPQHF
>.|.|TRBV19|TRBJ1-5
TGTGCCAGTAGTAGGGGCAGGGATAACTATAGCAATCAGCCCCAGCATTTT
CASSRGRDNYSNQPQHF
>.|TRBD1|TRBV5-3|TRBJ2-7
TGTGCCAGAAGCTTGGAGGGACAGAACTACGAGCAGTACTTC
CARSLEGQNYEQYF
>.|.|TRBV5-4|TRBJ2-2
TGTGCCAGCAGCTCCCCCGGCGGCACCGGGGAGCTGTTTTTT
CASSSPGGTGELFF
>.|TRBD1|TRBV5-1|TRBJ1-2
TGCGCCAGCAGCCGGGACAGCCCTAACTATGGCTACACCTTC
CASSRDSPNYGYTF
>once|TRBD1|TRBV10-3|TRBJ1-2
TGTGCCATCAGTGAGTCGACAGGGGCCAACTATGGCTACACCTTC
CAISESTGANYGYTF
>.|.|TRBV28|TRBJ2-7
TGTGCCACCGAAGAACCAGGCAACTCCTACGAGCAGTACTTC
CATEEPGNSYEQYF
>.|.|TRBV6-6|TRBJ2-5
TGTGCCTGTGGGGGAGGGGGGATAGGAGAGACCCAGTACTTC
CACGGGGIGETQYF
>.|.|TRBV28|TRBJ2-7
TGTGCCAGCAGTTACCTGGTCTCCGAGCAGTACTTC
CASSYLVSEQYF
>.|TRBD2|TRBV9|TRBJ2-1
TGTGCCAGCAGCGTCTCGGGGGGGAATCTGGATGAGCAGTTCTTC
CASSVSGGNLDEQFF
>.|TRBD1|TRBV5-6|TRBJ1-2
TGTGCCAGCAGGACAGGGACTTATGGCTACACCTTC
CASRTGTYGYTF
>.|.|TRBV7-2|TRBJ2-6
TGTGCCAGCAGCTTAGTGTCCGGGTCTGGGGCCAACGTCCTGACTTTC
CASSLVSGSGANVLTF
>once|.|TRBV5-1|TRBJ1-2
TGCGCCAGCAGCTTGGGAGGGGAGGGCTATGGCTACACCTTC
CASSLGGEGYGYTF
>.|.|TRBV5-1|TRBJ2-4
TGCGCCAGCAGCTTTAGTGGGGGCATTCAGTACTTC
CASSFSGGIQYF
>.|.|TRBV5-4|TRBJ1-4
TGTGCCAGCAGTCTTCTGGGGGCTGGAGAAAAACTGTTTTTT
CASSLLGAGEKLFF
>.|TRBD1|TRBV4-2|TRBJ1-3
TGTGCCAGCAGCCAAACAGGGGGCTACCTGTCTGGAAACACCATATATTTT
CASSQTGGYLSGNTIYF
>.|.|TRBV18|TRBJ1-1
TGTGCCAGCTCACTAACCCGGGGTGAAGCTTTCTTT
CASSLTRGEAFF
>.|.|TRBV10-3|TRBJ1-2
TGTGCCATCAGTGATCCAGGGGACTATGGCTACACCTTC
CAISDPGDYGYTF
>.|TRBD1|TRBV13|TRBJ2-7
TGTGCCAGCAGTGAAAAGGGACAGCTCCCCTACGAGCAGTACTTC
CASSEKGQLPYEQYF
>.|.|TRBV20-1|TRBJ2-1
TGCAGTGCCCACGGAACCAATGAGCAGTTCTTC
CSAHGTNEQFF
>.|TRBD1|TRBV4-1|TRBJ2-1
TGCGCCAGCAGCCATTTCCGGGACAGCGGCTACAATGAGCAGTTCTTC
CASSHFRDSGYNEQFF
>.|.|TRBV4-1|TRBJ1-1
TGCGCCAGCAGCCAGGACACAGTTCGAGTGATGAACACTGAAGCTTTCTTT
CASSQDTVRVMNTEAFF
>.|.|TRBV6-5|TRBJ1-2
TGTGCCAGCAGTTACCTGGGGAAGTCGAGGGGCTATGGCTACACCTTC
CASSYLGKSRGYGYTF
>.|TRBD1|TRBV10-1|TRBJ2-5
TGCGCCAGCAGTGAGGCAGGGGGCCAAGAGACCCAGTACTTC
CASSEAGGQETQYF
>.|TRBD1|TRBV7-9|TRBJ2-5
TGTGCCAGCAGCCCTTGGACAGGGCAAGAGACCCAGTACTTC
CASSPWTGQETQYF
>.|.|TRBV5-6|TRBJ1-5
TGTGCCAGCAGCCTTTTAGGGGGTGTGAATCAGCCCCAGCATTTT
CASSLLGGVNQPQHF
>.|.|TRBV6-5|TRBJ2-1
TGTGCCAGCGGGATCAGGGAGGCCTACAATGAGCAGTTCTTC
CASGIREAYNEQFF
>.|.|TRBV21-1|TRBJ2-7
TGTGCCAGCAGCTCCGGGGACAGTGGATCCTACGAGCAGTACTTC
CASSSGDSGSYEQYF
>.|.|TRBV9|TRBJ1-2
TGTGCCAGCAGCAGCCGACAGGCCCTCTATGGCTACACCTTC
CASSSRQALYGYTF
>.|.|TRBV28|TRBJ1-4
TGTGCCAGCAGTCTACCGGGACGGAATGAAAAACTGTTTTTT
CASSLPGRNEKLFF